This T cell receptor beta chain was identified in a study of blood T cell repertoires in COVID-19. The CDR3 loop spans 14 amino acids. CDR1 and CDR2 from the germline V gene are SQVTM and ANQGSEA. V lost 7 bases and J 5 bases, leaving 20 bases between the germline ends. Libraries were prepared by immunoSEQ multiplex PCR; TCRdb keeps only in-frame clonotypes and omits some of them. This table has about 230,000 clones, roughly nine tenths appearing once. Material: PBMCs or T cells enriched from blood (not recorded which). This receptor was taken from a woman in her forties or fifties in a cohort exposed to, infected with or recovered from COVID-19 (not recorded which). This chain connects TRBV29-1 to TRBJ1-2; a weak D match, TRBD1 (5 bases). CDR3 sequence: CSAFGGPVGYGYTF. CDR3 DNA: TGCAGCGCCTTCGGGGGACCGGTGGGGTATGGCTACACCTTC.